This is a list of T cell receptor beta chains from one sample in a study of blood T cell repertoires in COVID-19. TCRdb keeps only in-frame clones here, not all; method: immunoSEQ multiplex PCR. Of some 56,000 clones listed, around 92% are singletons. The sequencing sample was made of peripheral blood. The source is a human donor in a cohort sampled during active COVID-19. The CDR3 runs from the conserved cysteine through the conserved F or W. The D gene is left open where the match is weak. Expanded clones are given a class, and other clones once, few, many or no size at all.

TRBD1,once,TRBJ1-4,TRBV5-1,TGCGCCAGCAGTTTACAGGGGGGCGATAATGAAAAACTGTTTTTT,CASSLQGGDNEKLFF
-,-,TRBJ1-2,TRBV6-5,TGTGCCAGCAGTTACTCATCGGGTAACTATGGCTACACCTTC,CASSYSSGNYGYTF
-,-,TRBJ1-2,TRBV30,TGCGCCTGGAGTCCCCAGGGGCTTAGATATGGCTACACCTTC,CAWSPQGLRYGYTF
-,-,TRBJ1-1,TRBV5-1,TGCGCCAGCAGCCGGGTGAGTCACAACACTGAAGCTTTCTTT,CASSRVSHNTEAFF
-,once,TRBJ2-1,TRBV6-2/TRBV6-3,TGTGCCAGCAGTTACCATTGGGGGGGGCTTAACAATGAGCAGTTCTTC,CASSYHWGGLNNEQFF
-,-,TRBJ1-2,TRBV19,TGTGCCAGTAGCCCATCCGTCGGCAGGCTTACCTATGGCTACACCTTC,CASSPSVGRLTYGYTF
TRBD1,-,TRBJ2-5,TRBV5-5,TGTGCCAGCACCGGTCCTGGGACAGGCGAAGAGACCCAGTACTTC,CASTGPGTGEETQYF
TRBD2,once,TRBJ2-5,TRBV7-9,TGTGCCAGCAGCTTCGGGACTAGCGGGGGGGAGTGGACCCAGTACTTC,CASSFGTSGGEWTQYF
-,once,TRBJ1-3,TRBV4-3,TGCGCCAGCAGCCAAGATGGAGGGTATGGTGGAAACACCATATATTTT,CASSQDGGYGGNTIYF
TRBD2,-,TRBJ2-1,TRBV6-2/TRBV6-3,TGTGCCAGCAGTTACCCAGGACTAGCGGGGGTCTTGAGCTCCTACAATGAGCAGTTCTTC,CASSYPGLAGVLSSYNEQFF
-,-,TRBJ1-2,TRBV18,TGTGCCAGCTCACCATGGACAGCTTATGGCTACACCTTC,CASSPWTAYGYTF
TRBD1,-,TRBJ2-7,TRBV28,TGTGCCAGCAGTTTACCCGACGACAGGGGGTGGGAGCAGTACTTC,CASSLPDDRGWEQYF
TRBD2,-,TRBJ2-3,TRBV30,TGTGCCTGGAGTGTACTGGGGCGGGGGAACACAGATACGCAGTATTTT,CAWSVLGRGNTDTQYF
-,-,TRBJ1-1,TRBV7-8,TGTGCCAGCAGCTTAGCAGGGGCTATGAACACTGAAGCTTTCTTT,CASSLAGAMNTEAFF